A single sample gave rise to the 8 T cell receptor beta chains below, sequenced in a study of T cells in Graves' hyperthyroidism and ophthalmopathy. RNA transcripts yielded amplified TCR beta CDR3 regions. Carried out on the TCR CDR3, a first-round RT-PCR used the HTBI primer set. TCRdb reanalysed the multiplex PCR reads using MiXCR and keeps one entry per CDR3 protein. The table includes about 200,000 distinct CDR3 sequences, 17% detected once. Sequencing was carried out using blood. The receptors come from a man aged 50-60 years with Graves' hyperthyroidism.

This clonotype showed up many times. This chain uses TRBV20-1 with TRBJ2-1, with D possibly being TRBD2 (6 bases). The V and J ends lost 6 bases and 7 bases respectively, with 22 bases between them. The germline CDR1 and CDR2 sequences are DFQATT and SNEGSKA (reference sequence). The CDR3 consists of 15 residues. The CDR3 DNA follows: TGCAGTGCCCTAGACCTTCCCGGGGGATTGAATGAGCAGTTCTTC. It yields the protein CSALDLPGGLNEQFF.

The chain carries TRBV29-1 and TRBJ2-7; D remains unclear. Trimming removed 5 bases from V and 0 bases from J, with 11 bases in between. From germline, CDR1 is SQVTM and CDR2 ANQGSEA. The CDR3 has 13 residues. The CDR3 DNA reads TGCAGCGTTAATACCCTGGACTCCTACGAGCAGTACTTC. It yields the protein CSVNTLDSYEQYF.

The genes are TRBV19 and TRBJ1-5; TRBD1 is a possible D gene (5 bases). The germline V gene encodes CDR1 LNHDA and CDR2 SQIVND (reference sequence). Trimming cost V 5 bases and J 0 bases, with 20 bases left between them. The CDR3 is 18 amino acids. CDR3 loop: CASSAFGAQVYSNQPQHF. The DNA for the CDR3 is TGTGCCAGTAGTGCATTTGGGGCGCAGGTATATAGCAATCAGCCCCAGCATTTT.

The chain recombines TRBV6-1 with TRBJ1-5; D might be TRBD1 (6 bases). CDR1 is MNHNS and CDR2 is SASEGT in the germline V gene. The V gene lost 7 bases and the J gene lost 3 bases, with 19 bases spanning the gap. CDR3 size: 16 residues. As DNA, the CDR3 is TGTGCCAGCACCGAAGGAATAGGGGGGGTCAATCAGCCCCAGCATTTT. Amino acids: CASTEGIGGVNQPQHF.

This chain uses TRBV12-3 or TRBV12-4 with TRBJ2-1; perhaps D is TRBD1 or TRBD2 (6 bases each). Deletions cut 6 bases from V and 3 bases from J, with 12 bases between. There are 14 residues in the CDR3. DNA of the CDR3: TGTGCCAGCAGGGCCGGAGGGGGCTACAATGAGCAGTTCTTC. It yields the protein CASRAGGGYNEQFF.

This clonotype was observed at least ten times. V gene TRBV3-1 combines with J gene TRBJ2-2, with D perhaps being TRBD1 or TRBD2 (6 bases each). V lost 2 bases and J lost 6, with 7 bases in between. Germline CDR1 LGHDT, CDR2 YNNKEL (reference sequence). There are 13 residues in the CDR3. DNA of the CDR3: TGTGCCAGCAGCCAAAGGGGGGCCGGGGAGCTGTTTTTT. This sequence encodes CASSQRGAGELFF.

The genes are TRBV6-1 and TRBJ2-3; 8 bases map to TRBD2. This CDR3 has 17 residues. Losses at the gene ends were 2 bases for V and 4 bases for J; bases not matched to a gene: 11. The germline CDR1 and CDR2 sequences are MNHNS and SASEGT. The CDR3 loop reads CASSEWPSGSRPDTQYF. Written as DNA, the CDR3 is TGTGCCAGCAGTGAATGGCCCAGCGGGAGTCGCCCAGATACGCAGTATTTT.

Ten or more counts support this clonotype. Here the CDR3 reads CASSPIVWSQETQYF. As DNA, the CDR3 is TGTGCCAGCAGCCCCATAGTGTGGAGTCAAGAGACCCAGTACTTC. The chain joins TRBV7-8 to TRBJ2-5; no clear D gene. The CDR3 is 15 residues long. Trimming pared 5 bases from V and 2 bases from J, leaving 15 bases between. The germline CDR1 and CDR2 sequences are SGHVS and FQNEAQ.